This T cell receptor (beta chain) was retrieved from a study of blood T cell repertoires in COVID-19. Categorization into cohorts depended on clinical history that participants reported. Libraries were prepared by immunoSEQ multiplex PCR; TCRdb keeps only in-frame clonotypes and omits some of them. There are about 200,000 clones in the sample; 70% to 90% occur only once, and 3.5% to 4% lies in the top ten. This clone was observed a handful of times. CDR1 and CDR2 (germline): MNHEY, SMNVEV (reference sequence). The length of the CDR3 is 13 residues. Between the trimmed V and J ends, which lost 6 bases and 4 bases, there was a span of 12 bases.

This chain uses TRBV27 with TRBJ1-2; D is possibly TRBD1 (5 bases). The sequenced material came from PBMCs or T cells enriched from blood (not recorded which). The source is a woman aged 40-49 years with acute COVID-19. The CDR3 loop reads CASRPVDSYGYTF. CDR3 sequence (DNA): TGTGCCAGCAGACCCGTTGACAGCTATGGCTACACCTTC.